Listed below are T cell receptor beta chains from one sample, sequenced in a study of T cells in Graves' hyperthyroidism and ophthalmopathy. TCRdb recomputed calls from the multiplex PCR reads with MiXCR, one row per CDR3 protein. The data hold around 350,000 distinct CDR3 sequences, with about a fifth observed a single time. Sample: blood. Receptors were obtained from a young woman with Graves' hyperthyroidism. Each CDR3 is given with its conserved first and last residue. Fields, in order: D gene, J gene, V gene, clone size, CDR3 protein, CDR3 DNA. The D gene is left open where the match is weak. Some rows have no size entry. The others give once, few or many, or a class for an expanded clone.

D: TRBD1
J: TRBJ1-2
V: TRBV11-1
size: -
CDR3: CASSFAPQGGYGYTF
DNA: TGTGCCAGCAGCTTCGCCCCCCAGGGGGGCTATGGCTACACCTTC

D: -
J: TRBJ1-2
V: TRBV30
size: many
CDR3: CAWRPQGTSYGYTF
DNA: TGTGCCTGGAGGCCCCAAGGCACCAGCTATGGCTACACCTTC

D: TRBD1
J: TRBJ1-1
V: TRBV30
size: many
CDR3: CAWRGTGIKGYTEAFF
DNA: TGTGCCTGGAGGGGGACAGGGATAAAAGGATACACTGAAGCTTTCTTT

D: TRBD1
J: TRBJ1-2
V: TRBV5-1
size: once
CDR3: CASSTGQGSYGYTF
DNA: TGCGCCAGCAGCACGGGACAGGGATCCTATGGCTACACCTTC

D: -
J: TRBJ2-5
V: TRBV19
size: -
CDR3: CASSPPSAETQYF
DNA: TGTGCCAGTAGTCCCCCGTCAGCAGAGACCCAGTACTTC

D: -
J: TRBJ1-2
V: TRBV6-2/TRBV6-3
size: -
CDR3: CASNEFNRDFYGYTF
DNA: TGTGCCAGCAACGAATTCAACAGGGACTTCTATGGCTACACCTTC

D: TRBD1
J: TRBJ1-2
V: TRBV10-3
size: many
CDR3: CAISPDREPVYGYTF
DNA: TGTGCCATCAGTCCTGACAGGGAGCCAGTCTATGGCTACACCTTC

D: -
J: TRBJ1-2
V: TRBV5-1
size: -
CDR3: CASRSGLSEWGYTF
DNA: TGCGCCAGCAGGTCGGGTCTGAGTGAATGGGGCTACACCTTC

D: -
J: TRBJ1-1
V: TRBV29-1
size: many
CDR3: CSVGGRGAFF
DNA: TGCAGCGTTGGAGGGCGCGGGGCTTTCTTT

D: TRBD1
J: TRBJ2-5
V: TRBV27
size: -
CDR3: CASSLWTGGLETQYF
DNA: TGTGCCAGCAGTTTATGGACAGGGGGCTTGGAGACCCAGTACTTC

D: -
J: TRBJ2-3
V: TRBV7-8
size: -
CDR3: CASSFHSDTQYF
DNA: TGTGCCAGCAGCTTTCATTCAGATACGCAGTATTTT

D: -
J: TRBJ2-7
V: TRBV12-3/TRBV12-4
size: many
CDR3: CASSLGSSLEQYF
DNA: TGTGCCAGCAGTTTAGGGTCCTCCCTCGAGCAGTACTTC

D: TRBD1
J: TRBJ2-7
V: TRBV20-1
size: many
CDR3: CSANGQRQGYEQYF
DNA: TGCAGTGCAAACGGACAAAGACAGGGTTACGAGCAGTACTTC

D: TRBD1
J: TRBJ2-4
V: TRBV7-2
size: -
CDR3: CASSPLTGALAKNIQYF
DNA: TGTGCCAGCAGCCCCTTGACAGGGGCCCTAGCCAAAAACATTCAGTACTTC

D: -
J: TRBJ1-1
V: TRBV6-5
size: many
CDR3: CASSYGGGSTEAFF
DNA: TGTGCCAGCAGTTACGGCGGGGGGTCCACTGAAGCTTTCTTT

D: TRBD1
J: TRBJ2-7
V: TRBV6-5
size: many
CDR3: CASSYQAGGNEQYF
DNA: TGTGCCAGCAGTTACCAGGCAGGGGGCAACGAGCAGTACTTC

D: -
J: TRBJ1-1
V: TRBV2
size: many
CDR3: CASSLETQMGTEAFF
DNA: TGTGCCAGCAGCCTCGAGACTCAAATGGGAACTGAAGCTTTCTTT